Described below is a single T cell receptor (beta chain) sequence and its context. No antigen is known for it. V was shortened by 4 bases and J by 3 bases, with 13 bases between the two germline ends. Germline assignment: CDR1 SGDLS and CDR2 YYNGEE. The CDR3 loop spans 14 amino acids. Sequencing used immunoSEQ multiplex PCR; TCRdb keeps in-frame clones, though not all of them. Here the sample spans roughly 37,000 clones, over 80% being singletons. The sample comes from a study of T cell clonotyping in hematopoietic cell transplantation. Points from the study as a whole: Higher Inverse Simpson Index values in graft donor and pretransplant recipient predicted broader posttransplant TCR diversity. At the given depth, recipient repertoires were over 95% de novo clonotypes. No sorting was done, leaving CD4 and CD8 contributions mixed.

The origin of this receptor is a middle-aged woman in good health. Some clones in this sample may be carry-over from other donors' samples. The chain joins TRBV9 to TRBJ1-1; the D gene is possibly TRBD1 (5 bases). Sequenced input: peripheral blood mononuclear cells. Here the CDR3 reads CASSPQLGHTEAFF. Written as DNA, the CDR3 is TGTGCCAGCAGCCCACAGTTGGGGCACACTGAAGCTTTCTTT. Using reference TRBV9 and TRBJ1-1 for the parts outside the CDR3, the full variable domain is DSGVTQTPKHLITATGQRVTLRCSPRSGDLSVYWYQQSLDQGLQFLIQYYNGEERAKGNILERFSAQQFPDLHSELNLSSLELGDSALYFCASSPQLGHTEAFFGQGTRLTVV.